The T cell receptor beta chain under discussion was sequenced for a study of cytomegalovirus exposure and HLA in healthy donors. The PCR ran on 60 Vbeta and 13 Jbeta primers. The repertoire was sequenced with immunoSEQ multiplex PCR; TCRdb's copy has only in-frame clones and lacks some. Of some 170,000 clones listed, just under 80% are singletons. CDR1 is MNHNS and CDR2 is SASEGT in the germline V gene. Unmatched junction bases numbered 9, after V lost 2 bases and J lost 4 bases. This CDR3 is 16 amino acids long. V usage is TRBV6-1 and J usage is TRBJ2-3, with 7 bases fitting TRBD2. The sequence derives from a man aged 18 to 29 in good health and CMV-seropositive. Sequences were obtained from PBMCs. This chain's CDR3 is CASSELMGGSPDTQYF. CDR3 DNA: TGTGCCAGCAGTGAATTAATGGGGGGGAGCCCAGATACGCAGTATTTT.